This T cell receptor (beta chain) emerged from a study of blood T cell repertoires in COVID-19 (TCRdb year 2020). At the level of the whole study: The collaborator samples originated in the United States, Italy and Spain and spanned the acute and convalescent phases of COVID-19. The material from the prospective study consisted of cDNA or gDNA derived from T cells, B-cell-depleted T cells, or PBMCs. Deeply sampled blood TCRbeta repertoires from subjects exposed to, actively infected with, or recovered from COVID-19 were included in the dataset. The repertoires were released in a freely available public database intended as a resource for research on the immune response to SARS-CoV-2. Samples were obtained from the ongoing ImmuneRACE study (first 160 participants) and from about 1,300 subjects provided by 6 global collaborators. Nearly every sample came with metadata listing a de-identified subject ID, COVID-19 status, age in years and sex. Where available, HLA class I and class II types were taken from metadata supplied by the sample provider and were not determined by assay-based typing. Study-wide findings and limitations: The quantity of clinical and demographic metadata differed by source and by participant and was supplied without curation.

Germline trimming: 6 bases from V, 2 bases from J; junction bases outside gene matches: 10. The germline V gene (reference sequence) sets CDR1 to LNHDA and CDR2 to SQIVND. The CDR3 sequence holds 15 residues, the cysteine and phenylalanine included. Only the CDR3 part of the read is kept: 45 bases, read in frame from the first base. Remarks on this clone: Its antigen target is currently unknown. No qualities accompany the bases; no much larger clone lies one base away.

Participants in the prospective study were aged about 18 to 100 years, lived in 20 to 30 United States geographic areas, and enrolled through a virtual design. In the prospective study, cohorts were assigned on the basis of participant-reported clinical history obtained from a screening survey and a study questionnaire. For ImmuneRACE Cohort 3, a participant was defined as recovered based on two consecutive negative NP/OP PCR tests, clearance by a healthcare professional, or resolution of symptoms. In the prospective study, whole blood, serum and a nasopharyngeal or oropharyngeal swab were collected from each participant by mobile phlebotomists. Prospective study participants could optionally give additional blood draws and questionnaires over an approximately two-month period. Prospective study blood samples were shipped either frozen or at room temperature before DNA extraction. TCRbeta CDR3 regions were amplified from genomic DNA using the immunoSEQ Assay, a bias-controlled multiplex PCR. The original pipeline was this. Within the assay, amplification of reference gene primers was used to estimate how many nucleated cells each sample contained. To quantify the absolute abundance of each unique TCRbeta CDR3 rearrangement, sequence reads were collapsed and filtered. For each sample, productive Simpson clonality was calculated by taking the square root of Simpson's diversity index across productive rearrangements. Imported from immuneACCESS, the table was reduced by TCRdb to in-frame sequences with V and J called. These copies leave out some clones; in studies compared against another copy, an unresolved V gene accounts for under half, and the cause of the remainder is not known. V and J calls and clone size follow that table, whereas D and trimming were derived from the DNA. The sample profile shows 110,000 to 150,000 clones; roughly 83% of them were found once. The ten largest account for around 10% of the sample.

This TCR was sampled from a man aged 45 to 65 who had recovered from COVID-19. The sequenced material came from PBMCs or T cells enriched from blood (not recorded which). The chain is assembled from TRBV19 and TRBJ2-7; 7 bases in the middle match TRBD1. Read as DNA, the sequence is TGTGCCAGTAGGTTTGCGCAGGGGGTGACCTACGAGCAGTACTTC. Its protein is CASRFAQGVTYEQYF.